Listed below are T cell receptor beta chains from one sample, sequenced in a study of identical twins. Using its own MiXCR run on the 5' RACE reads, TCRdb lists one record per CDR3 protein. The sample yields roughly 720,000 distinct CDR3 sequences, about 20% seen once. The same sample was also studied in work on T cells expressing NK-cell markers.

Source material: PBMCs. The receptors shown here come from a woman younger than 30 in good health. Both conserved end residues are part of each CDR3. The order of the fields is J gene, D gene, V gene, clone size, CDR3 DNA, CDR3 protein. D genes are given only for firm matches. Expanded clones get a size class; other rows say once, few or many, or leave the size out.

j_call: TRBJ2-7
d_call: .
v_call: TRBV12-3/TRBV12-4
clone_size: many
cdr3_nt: TGTGCCAGCAGTTTGGGAAGGGTCGACGAGCAGTACTTC
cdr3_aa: CASSLGRVDEQYF

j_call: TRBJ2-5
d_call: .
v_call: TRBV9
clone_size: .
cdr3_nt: TGTGCCAGCAGCGTTAGCAAGGGGGCCGGGAGGGAGACCCAGTACTTC
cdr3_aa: CASSVSKGAGRETQYF

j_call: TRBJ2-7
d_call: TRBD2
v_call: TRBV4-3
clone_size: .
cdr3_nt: TGCGCCAGCAGCCAAGATTTCAGCGGGAGGGTGTTCGAGCAGTACTTC
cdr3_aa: CASSQDFSGRVFEQYF

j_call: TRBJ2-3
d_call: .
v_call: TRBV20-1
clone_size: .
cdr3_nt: TGCAGTGCTAGCGGGAGACCGGAAGATACGCAGTATTTT
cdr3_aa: CSASGRPEDTQYF

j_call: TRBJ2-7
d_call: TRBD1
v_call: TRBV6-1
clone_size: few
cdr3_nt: TGTGCCAGCAGTCTTACAGGGGACCGGGAGCAGTACTTC
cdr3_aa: CASSLTGDREQYF

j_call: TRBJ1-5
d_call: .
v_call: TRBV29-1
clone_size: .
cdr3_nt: TGCAGCGCCCGGAGGGGCAGCCCCACAGATACGCAGCATTTT
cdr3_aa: CSARRGSPTDTQHF

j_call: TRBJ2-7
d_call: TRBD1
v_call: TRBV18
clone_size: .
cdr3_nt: TGTGCCAGCTCATCGCAACAGGGGTCCGCCTACGAGCAGTACTTC
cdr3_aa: CASSSQQGSAYEQYF

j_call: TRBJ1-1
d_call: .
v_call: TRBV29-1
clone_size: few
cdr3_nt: TGCAGCGTTTTCAGGGGTCTGAACACTGAAGCTTTCTTT
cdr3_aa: CSVFRGLNTEAFF

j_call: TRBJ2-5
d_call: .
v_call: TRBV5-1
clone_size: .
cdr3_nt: TGCGCCAGCAGCTTGGGAGACAGATTTCAAGAGACCCAGTACTTC
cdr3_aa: CASSLGDRFQETQYF

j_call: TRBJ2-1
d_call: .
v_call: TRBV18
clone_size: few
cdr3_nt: TGTGCCAGCTCACCACCGCCCGGGGTTAGTAGCGGCAATGAGCAGTTCTTC
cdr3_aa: CASSPPPGVSSGNEQFF

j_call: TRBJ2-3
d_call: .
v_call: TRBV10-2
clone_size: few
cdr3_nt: TGCGCCAGCAGTGAGTGGGGCACAGATACGCAGTATTTT
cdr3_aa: CASSEWGTDTQYF

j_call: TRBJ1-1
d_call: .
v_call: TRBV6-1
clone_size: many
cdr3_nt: TGTGCCAGCAGTACGAATAGGGTTAGGTACACTGAAGCTTTCTTT
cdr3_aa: CASSTNRVRYTEAFF

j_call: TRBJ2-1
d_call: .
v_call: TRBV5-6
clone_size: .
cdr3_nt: TGTGCCAGCAGCCCCCCGGGGGCTTCCTCCTACAATGAGCAGTTCTTC
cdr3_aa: CASSPPGASSYNEQFF

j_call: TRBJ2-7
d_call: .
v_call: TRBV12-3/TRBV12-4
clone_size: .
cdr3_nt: TGTGCCAGCAGTTTGTTCCCAGTGGCCAACGAGCAGTACTTC
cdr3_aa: CASSLFPVANEQYF

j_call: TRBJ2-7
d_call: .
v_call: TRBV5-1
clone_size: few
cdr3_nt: TGCGCCAGCAGCTTGGTGGGGCAAAGGGATCCCTACGAGCAGTACTTC
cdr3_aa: CASSLVGQRDPYEQYF

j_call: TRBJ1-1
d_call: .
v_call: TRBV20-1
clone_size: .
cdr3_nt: TGCAGTGGTCGACTTTACACTGAAGCTTTCTTT
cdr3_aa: CSGRLYTEAFF

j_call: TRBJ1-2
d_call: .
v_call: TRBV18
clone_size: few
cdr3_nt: TGTGCCAGCTCACCAGCCGGGAGAGGGAATGGCTACACCTTC
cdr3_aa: CASSPAGRGNGYTF

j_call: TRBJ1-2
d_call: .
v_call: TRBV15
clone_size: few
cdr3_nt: TGTGCCACCAGCAGAGATCTAAATTTCGCTAACTATGGCTACACCTTC
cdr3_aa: CATSRDLNFANYGYTF

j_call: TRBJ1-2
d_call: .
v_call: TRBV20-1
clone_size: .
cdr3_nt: TGCAGTGCTAGAGGGATGGGGGGGTATGGCTACACCTTC
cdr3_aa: CSARGMGGYGYTF

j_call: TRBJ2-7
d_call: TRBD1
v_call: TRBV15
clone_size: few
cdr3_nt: TGTGCCACCAGCAGACCGGGACAGGTCTCCTACGAGCAGTACTTC
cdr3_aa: CATSRPGQVSYEQYF

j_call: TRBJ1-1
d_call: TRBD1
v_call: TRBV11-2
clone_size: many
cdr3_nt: TGTGCCAGCAGCGCCTGGACAGGGGCCTTGAACACTGAAGCTTTCTTT
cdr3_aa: CASSAWTGALNTEAFF

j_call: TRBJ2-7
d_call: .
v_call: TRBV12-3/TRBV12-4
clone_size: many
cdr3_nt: TGTGCCAGCAGCTCGCAGGCAGGGACCTACGAGCAGTACTTC
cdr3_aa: CASSSQAGTYEQYF

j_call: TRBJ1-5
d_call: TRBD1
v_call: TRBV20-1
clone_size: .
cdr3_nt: TGCAGTGCTAGTGCCGACAGGGGATTGGTGCCCCAGCATTTT
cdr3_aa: CSASADRGLVPQHF

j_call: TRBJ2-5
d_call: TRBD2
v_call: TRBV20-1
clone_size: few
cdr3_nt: TGCAGTGCTAGAGGAAGCGGGGGGATTTGGGAGACCCAGTACTTC
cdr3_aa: CSARGSGGIWETQYF

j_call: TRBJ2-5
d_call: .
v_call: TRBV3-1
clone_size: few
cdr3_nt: TGTGCCAGCAGCCAACCAGGGGAGACCCAGTACTTC
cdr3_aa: CASSQPGETQYF

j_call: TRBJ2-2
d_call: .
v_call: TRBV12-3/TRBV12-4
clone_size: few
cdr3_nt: TGTGCCAGCAGTTTAAACAATGGCAGGGCCTACACCGGGGAGCTGTTTTTT
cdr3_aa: CASSLNNGRAYTGELFF

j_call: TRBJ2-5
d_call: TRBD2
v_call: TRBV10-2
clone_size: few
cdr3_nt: TGCGCCAGCAGTGTTCGCGGGGGGGGCGAGACCCAGTACTTC
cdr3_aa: CASSVRGGGETQYF

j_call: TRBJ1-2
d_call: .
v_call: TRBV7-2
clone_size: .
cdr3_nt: TGTGCCAGCAGCCAGACACGGTTGTATGGCTACACCTTC
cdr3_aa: CASSQTRLYGYTF

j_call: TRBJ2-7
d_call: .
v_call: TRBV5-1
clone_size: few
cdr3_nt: TGCGCCAGCAGCTTGGCCCTGTGGGCTTTCTCCTACGAGCAGTACTTC
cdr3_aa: CASSLALWAFSYEQYF

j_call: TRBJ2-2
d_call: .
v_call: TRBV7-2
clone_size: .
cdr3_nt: TGTGCCAGCAGCTTAGTAGGGGAGGAGCTGTTTTTT
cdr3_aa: CASSLVGEELFF

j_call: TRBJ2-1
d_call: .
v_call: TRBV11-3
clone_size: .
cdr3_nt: TGTGCCAGCAGCCAAGCTGGGTCAGCGGCAGGCAACAATGAGCAGTTCTTC
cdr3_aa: CASSQAGSAAGNNEQFF

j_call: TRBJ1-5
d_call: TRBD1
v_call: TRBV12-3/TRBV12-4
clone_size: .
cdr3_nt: TGTGCCAGCAACGACGACAGGGATCAGCCCCAGCATTTT
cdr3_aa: CASNDDRDQPQHF

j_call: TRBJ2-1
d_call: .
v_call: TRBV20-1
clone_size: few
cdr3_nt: TGCAGTGCTAGGATCCCCACGCCGGACAGTCCTAGGAATGAGCAGTTCTTC
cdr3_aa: CSARIPTPDSPRNEQFF

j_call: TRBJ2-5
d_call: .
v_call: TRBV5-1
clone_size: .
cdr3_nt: TGCGCCAGCAGCTCGGATGTGGGGCGGGAGACCCAGTACTTC
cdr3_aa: CASSSDVGRETQYF

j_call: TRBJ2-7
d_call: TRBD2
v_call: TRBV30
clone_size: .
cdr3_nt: TGTGCCTGGAGTTCGACTAGCGGGAGAGATTTCCGCTCCTACGAGCAGTACTTC
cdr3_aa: CAWSSTSGRDFRSYEQYF

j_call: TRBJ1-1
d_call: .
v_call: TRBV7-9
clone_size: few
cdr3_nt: TGTGCCAGCAGCTCTGATCCTGAAGCTTTCTTT
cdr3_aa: CASSSDPEAFF

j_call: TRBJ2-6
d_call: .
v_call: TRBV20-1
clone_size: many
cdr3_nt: TGCAGTGCTAGCTCTGGGGCCAACGTCCTGACTTTC
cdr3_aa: CSASSGANVLTF

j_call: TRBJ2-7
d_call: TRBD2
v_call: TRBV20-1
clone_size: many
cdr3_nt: TGCAGTGCTAGTCCCCAGACGGGGGGGGCCTACGAGCAGTACTTC
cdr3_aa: CSASPQTGGAYEQYF

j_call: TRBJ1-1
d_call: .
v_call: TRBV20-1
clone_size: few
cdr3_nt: TGCAGTGCCAAGGACAGCCTGGTGTTAAAGGCTGAAGCTTTCTTT
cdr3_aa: CSAKDSLVLKAEAFF

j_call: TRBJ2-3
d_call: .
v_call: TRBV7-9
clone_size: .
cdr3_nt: TGTGCCAGCATCGCCGTTCCCGAGGGGGATACGCAGTATTTT
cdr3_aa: CASIAVPEGDTQYF

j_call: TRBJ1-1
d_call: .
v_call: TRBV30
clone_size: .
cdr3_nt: TGTGCCTGGACCCGAGCCGGGTTGAACACTGAAGCTTTCTTT
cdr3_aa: CAWTRAGLNTEAFF

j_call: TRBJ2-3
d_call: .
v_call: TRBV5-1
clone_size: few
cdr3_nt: TGCGCCAGCAGCCTGCGATGGGGTTCAGATACGCAGTATTTT
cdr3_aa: CASSLRWGSDTQYF

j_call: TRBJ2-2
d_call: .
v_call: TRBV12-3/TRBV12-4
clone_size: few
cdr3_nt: TGTGCCAGCAGTCCCCAGATGAACACCGGGGAGCTGTTTTTT
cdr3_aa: CASSPQMNTGELFF

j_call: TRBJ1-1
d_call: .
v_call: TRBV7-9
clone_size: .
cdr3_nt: TGTGCCAGCAGCTTAGCTGGGCCTCTCCCTGAAGCTTTCTTT
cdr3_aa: CASSLAGPLPEAFF

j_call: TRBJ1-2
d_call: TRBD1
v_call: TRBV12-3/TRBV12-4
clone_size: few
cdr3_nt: TGTGCCAGCAGACGCCGGACAGGGCCCGGTTCCGGTGGCTACACCTTC
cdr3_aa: CASRRRTGPGSGGYTF

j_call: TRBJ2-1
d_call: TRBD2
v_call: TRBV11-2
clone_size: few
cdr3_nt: TGTGCCAGCAGCTTAGGCTGGACTAGCGGGAGACTCAATGAGCAGTTCTTC
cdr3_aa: CASSLGWTSGRLNEQFF

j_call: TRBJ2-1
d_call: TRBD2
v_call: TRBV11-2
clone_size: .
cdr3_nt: TGTGCCAGCAGCCCCCGGACTAGCGGGAGGGCCCAGAATGAGCAGTTCTTC
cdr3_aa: CASSPRTSGRAQNEQFF

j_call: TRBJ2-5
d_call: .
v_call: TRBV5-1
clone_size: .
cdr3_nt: TGCGCCAGCAGCGGGGCGGGGACCACAAGTCTGTCGGTGGAGACCCAGTACTTC
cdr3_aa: CASSGAGTTSLSVETQYF

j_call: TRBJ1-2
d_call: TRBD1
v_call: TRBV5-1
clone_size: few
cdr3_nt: TGCGCCAGCAGCCCCTCAGATCAGACAGGGAGGAGCTATGGCTACACCTTC
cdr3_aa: CASSPSDQTGRSYGYTF

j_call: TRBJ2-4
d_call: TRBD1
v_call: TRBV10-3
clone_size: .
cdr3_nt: TGTGCCATCGCGGGACAGGCAGCCAAAAACATTCAGTACTTC
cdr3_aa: CAIAGQAAKNIQYF

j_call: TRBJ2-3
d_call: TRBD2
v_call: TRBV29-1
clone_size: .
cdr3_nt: TGCAGCGTTGCTAGCGGGAGGTCAGATACGCAGTATTTT
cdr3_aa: CSVASGRSDTQYF

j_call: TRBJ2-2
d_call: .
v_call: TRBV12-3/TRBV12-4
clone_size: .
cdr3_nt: TGTGCCAGCGACGCCCCCTGGGGTAGCGGTTCCTCGAACACCGGGGAGCTGTTTTTT
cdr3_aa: CASDAPWGSGSSNTGELFF

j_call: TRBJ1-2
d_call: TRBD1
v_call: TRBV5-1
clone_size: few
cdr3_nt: TGCGCCAGCAGCTCCCCTTCGTTAGACAGGGCCTATGGCTACACCTTC
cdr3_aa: CASSSPSLDRAYGYTF

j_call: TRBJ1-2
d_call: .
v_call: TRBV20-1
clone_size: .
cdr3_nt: TGCAGTGCGGGAAGGGGGGATGGCTACACCTTC
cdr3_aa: CSAGRGDGYTF